This T cell receptor (beta chain) stems from a study of Graves' ophthalmopathy and Graves' hyperthyroidism. In germline, CDR1 is MGHRA, CDR2 YSYEKL. Trimming stripped 1 base from V and 4 bases from J, with 14 bases between. The CDR3 extends over 15 amino acids. RNA transcripts served as template for amplifying TCR beta CDR3 sequences. Scientists carried out first-round RT-PCR using HTBI primers and then a second-round multiplex PCR. TCRdb ran MiXCR on the multiplex PCR reads and lists one entry per CDR3 protein. Of about 370,000 distinct CDR3 sequences in the sample, about 18% are singletons; the top ten hold 2.4%. Hyperthyroidism cases were recent diagnoses of under 2 months' duration in people aged 18 to 65. Patients were left out if they had other autoimmune diseases, uncontrolled infections, pregnancy or lactation.

The chain combines TRBV4-1 with TRBJ2-7, with D possibly being TRBD2 (6 bases). Sequenced: peripheral blood. The TCR was taken from an adult woman with stable Graves' hyperthyroidism. This CDR3 reads CASSQGPGVVYEQYF. The CDR3 DNA follows: TGCGCCAGCAGCCAAGGCCCGGGGGTTGTGTACGAGCAGTACTTC.